This passage covers 27 T cell receptor beta chains from one sample sequenced in a study of cytomegalovirus exposure and HLA in healthy donors (TCRdb year 2017). The library was produced with the immunoSEQ multiplex PCR assay. A mixture of 60 forward primers for TCR Vbeta segments and 13 reverse primers for TCR Jbeta segments was used in the multiplex PCR. This is the immuneACCESS table as TCRdb keeps it, with only in-frame sequences that have V and J called. A part of the clones is gone; compared with another copy, unresolved V genes explain less than half, and the rest is unexplained. The sample table holds around 110,000 clones, of which around three quarters were seen once. Jointly, the top ten make up around 7.8% of the sample. The sample consisted of PBMCs. The receptor source for this set is a man younger than 40 in good health and CMV-seronegative.

The chain uses TRBV5-4 and TRBJ2-3; a possible D gene is TRBD2 (5 bases). Trimming removed 4 bases from V and 4 bases from J, with 7 bases in between. The CDR3 length is 12 residues. CDR1 is SGHNT, CDR2 YYREEE, per germline (reference sequence). CDR3 in amino acids: CASSGSADTQYF. CDR3 in DNA: TGTGCCAGCAGCGGGAGCGCAGATACGCAGTATTTT. The full variable domain, completed using reference TRBV5-4 and TRBJ2-3, is ETGVTQSPTHLIKTRGQQVTLRCSSQSGHNTVSWYQQALGQGPQFIFQYYREEENGRGNFPPRFSGLQFPNYSSELNVNALELDDSALYLCASSGSADTQYFGPGTRLTVL.

This clone occurred a few times. The chain couples TRBV5-1 to TRBJ1-6; 7 nucleotides match TRBD1. The length of the CDR3 is 15 residues. Trimming removed 0 bases from V and 5 bases from J; junction bases left unmatched: 2. CDR1 and CDR2 from the germline V gene are SGHRS and YFSETQ. The CDR3: CASSLAGQHNSPLHF. The CDR3 DNA reads as TGCGCCAGCAGCTTGGCGGGACAGCATAATTCACCCCTCCACTTT. Full variable domain (remainder filled in from reference TRBV5-1 and TRBJ1-6): KAGVTQTPRYLIKTRGQQVTLSCSPISGHRSVSWYQQTPGQGLQFLFEYFSETQRNKGNFPGRFSGRQFSNSRSEMNVSTLELGDSALYLCASSLAGQHNSPLHFGNGTRLTVT.

The chain has TRBV19 and TRBJ2-7, with D perhaps TRBD1 (5 bases). Trimming cost V 3 bases and J 3 bases, with 12 bases left between them. CDR3 length: 14 residues. CDR1 is LNHDA, CDR2 SQIVND, per germline (reference sequence). CDR3 residues: CASSMLGRVYEQYF. The DNA of the CDR3 is TGTGCCAGTAGTATGTTAGGCAGGGTCTACGAGCAGTACTTC.

This sequence joins TRBV7-9 and TRBJ2-1, with 12 bases fitting TRBD2. V trimming: 4 bases; J trimming: 2 bases; junction bases outside the gene matches: 0. CDR3 length: 15 residues. The germline CDR1 and CDR2 sequences are SEHNR and FQNEAQ (reference sequence). In DNA form, the CDR3 reads TGTGCCAGCAGCTCTAGCGGGAGGGCCTACAATGAGCAGTTCTTC. This gives the protein CASSSSGRAYNEQFF.

This chain joins TRBV5-4 and TRBJ1-1; TRBD1 aligns across 9 bases. The CDR3 has 15 residues. Germline V gene lookup returns CDR1 SGHNT and CDR2 YYREEE (reference sequence). V trimming: 2 bases; J trimming: 1 base; junction bases outside the gene matches: 3. In nucleotides, the CDR3 is TGTGCCAGCAGCTTAGGGACAGGGAGGAACACTGAAGCTTTCTTT. Protein product: CASSLGTGRNTEAFF.

This chain connects TRBV5-5 to TRBJ1-5; TRBD1 matches 8 bases. The CDR3 is made up of 14 amino acids. CDR1 SGHKS and CDR2 YYEKEE come from the germline V gene (reference sequence). The V segment lost 4 bases and the J segment 6 bases; nucleotides outside the gene matches: 6. CDR3 residues: CASSPETGGQPQHF. The CDR3 bases are TGTGCCAGCAGCCCCGAAACAGGGGGTCAGCCCCAGCATTTT.

This rearrangement joins TRBV5-1 to TRBJ2-2; D not certain. V lost 4 bases and J lost 7, with 11 bases in between. The CDR3 is 13 residues long. CDR1 is SGHRS and CDR2 is YFSETQ in the germline V gene. The CDR3 DNA reads TGCGCCAGCAGCCCCCAGGTTGGCGGGGAGCTGTTTTTT. It encodes CASSPQVGGELFF.

The rearrangement links TRBV5-1 to TRBJ1-6; 7 bases are a match to TRBD1. The germline CDR1 and CDR2 sequences are SGHRS and YFSETQ. CDR3 size: 16 residues. V shed 0 bases, J shed 14 bases, and the junction held 14 bases outside the gene matches. As DNA, the CDR3 is TGCGCCAGCAGCTTGGTAGGACAGGCGACGGGTGAGGCCCTCCACTTT. Its protein product is CASSLVGQATGEALHF.

V is TRBV7-8 and J is TRBJ1-1, with a weak D call TRBD1 (5 bases). Trimming left V 5 bases short and J 2 bases short, with 21 bases between. Germline values: CDR1 SGHVS, CDR2 FQNEAQ. The CDR3 loop spans 17 amino acids. DNA for the CDR3: TGTGCCAGCAGCCCCCAGGTCGGGGGTTGGGAAAACACTGAAGCTTTCTTT. It yields the protein CASSPQVGGWENTEAFF.

For this clone: The germline gene is not matched at one end of the junction; a read error may be the cause. J is TRBJ2-1 and V is TRBV7-3; 8 bases map to TRBD1. Germline-derived CDR1 and CDR2 are SGHTA and FQGTGA. The CDR3 extends over 14 amino acids. The CDR3 region is CASSVAGGYDEQFF. The CDR3 nucleotides are TGTGCCAGCAGCGTAGCAGGGGGCTACGATGAGCAGTTCTTC. Full variable domain (outside the CDR3, taken from reference TRBV7-3 and TRBJ2-1): GAGVSQTPSNKVTEKGKYVELRCDPISGHTALYWYRQSLGQGPEFLIYFQGTGAADDSGLPNDRFFAVRPEGSVSTLKIQRTERGDSAVYLCASSVAGGYDEQFFGPGTRLTVL.

V and J are TRBV27 and TRBJ1-1, with TRBD1 as a possible D gene (5 bases). CDR1 and CDR2 (germline): MNHEY, SMNVEV (reference sequence). This CDR3 has 13 residues. Trimming left V 3 bases short and J 4 bases short, with 9 bases between. CDR3 loop: CASSFGGATEAFF. The CDR3 bases are TGTGCCAGCAGTTTTGGAGGGGCCACTGAAGCTTTCTTT.

The J gene is TRBJ1-4, the V gene TRBV5-1; D not certain. V lost 0 bases and J 3 bases, leaving 18 bases between the germline ends. The germline V gene has CDR1 SGHRS and CDR2 YFSETQ. The CDR3 has 18 amino acids. The CDR3 here is CASSLAGLMRLSNEKLFF. The CDR3, as DNA: TGCGCCAGCAGCTTGGCCGGGTTGATGCGGCTTTCTAATGAAAAACTGTTTTTT.

The chain carries TRBV7-9 and TRBJ2-7; TRBD1 matches 7 bases. The CDR3 extends over 17 amino acids. The trim removed 5 bases at V and 3 bases at J, leaving 16 bases unmatched. The germline V gene has CDR1 SEHNR and CDR2 FQNEAQ (reference sequence). This CDR3 reads CASSTLRTRDSYYEQYF. CDR3 nucleotides: TGTGCCAGCAGCACCCTGCGAACCCGGGACAGCTACTACGAGCAGTACTTC.

The genes are TRBV30 and TRBJ1-2; D may be TRBD1 (5 bases). The germline V gene encodes CDR1 GTSNPN and CDR2 SVGIG (reference sequence). Trimming left V 2 bases short and J 8 bases short, with 15 bases between. The length of the CDR3 is 13 residues. This CDR3 reads CAWSRKGLYGYTF. The CDR3 nucleotides are TGTGCCTGGAGTAGGAAGGGGTTGTACGGCTACACCTTC.

This chain uses TRBV21-1 with TRBJ2-7; the table's D call of TRBD2 was not tested on the DNA. TRBV21-1 is noted as a pseudogene. The CDR3 consists of 14 residues. The CDR3 loop is CASSALDSCYEQYF. In DNA form, the CDR3 reads TGTGCCAGCAGCGCTCTAGATAGTTGCTACGAGCAGTACTTC.

This chain connects TRBV2 to TRBJ1-2; 8 bases align to TRBD1. CDR3 length: 15 residues. V dropped 7 bases and J dropped 2; count of bases not matched to a gene: 9. In germline, CDR1 is SNHLY, CDR2 FYNNEI. Here the CDR3 DNA reads TGTGCCAGCAAACGGGACAGGTCTTCCAACTATGGCTACACCTTC. Its protein is CASKRDRSSNYGYTF.

This clone was observed once. The rearrangement joins TRBV5-1 to TRBJ2-7; D is perhaps TRBD2 (6 bases). Per germline, CDR1 SGHRS and CDR2 YFSETQ. Trimming removed 0 bases at V and 5 bases at J, with 15 bases between. The CDR3 has 15 residues. CDR3 in amino acids: CASSLAPGTGDEQYF. The CDR3 nucleotides are TGCGCCAGCAGCTTGGCCCCCGGGACGGGAGACGAGCAGTACTTC.

J is TRBJ2-5 and V is TRBV11-2; a possible D gene is TRBD1 (6 bases). Trimming removed 4 bases from V and 5 bases from J, with 14 bases in between. Germline V lookup: CDR1 SGHAT, CDR2 FQNNGV. The CDR3 is made up of 14 amino acids. The DNA of the CDR3 is TGTGCCAGCAGCTCCGGGCAGGGGCATGAGACCCAGTACTTC. Its protein product is CASSSGQGHETQYF.

This chain links TRBV2 with TRBJ1-2, with D possibly being TRBD1 (5 bases). Germline CDR1 SNHLY, CDR2 FYNNEI. With 5 bases removed from V and 9 bases from J, the gap between germline ends came to 19 bases. The CDR3 is made up of 14 amino acids. The CDR3 coding sequence is TGTGCCAGCAGTAAACGGACCGGACAAGTCAGCTACACCTTC. Its protein is CASSKRTGQVSYTF.

The chain carries TRBV27 and TRBJ2-7; D is uncertain. V was cut by 5 bases and J by 0 bases, with 14 bases left in between. The CDR3 has 15 amino acids. Germline values: CDR1 MNHEY, CDR2 SMNVEV (reference sequence). DNA for the CDR3: TGTGCCAGCAGTGCCGCCGTGATTAGCTCCTACGAGCAGTACTTC. It encodes CASSAAVISSYEQYF.

V usage is TRBV5-1 and J usage is TRBJ2-5, with D tentatively TRBD2 (6 bases). V was shortened by 2 bases and J by 3 bases, with 14 bases between the two germline ends. Germline values: CDR1 SGHRS, CDR2 YFSETQ. CDR3 size: 15 residues. The CDR3 is CASSFGSGGEETQYF. DNA of the CDR3: TGCGCCAGCAGCTTTGGTAGCGGTGGTGAAGAGACCCAGTACTTC.

The chain combines TRBV27 with TRBJ1-5; unclear D gene. CDR3 length: 13 residues. Germline V gene sequence: CDR1 MNHEY, CDR2 SMNVEV (reference sequence). V was cut by 6 bases and J by 10 bases, with 16 bases left in between. The CDR3 region has the DNA TGTGCCAGCAGCAGCACTCGAGGAGTTCCCCAGCATTTT. Translation: CASSSTRGVPQHF.

This rearrangement joins TRBV9 to TRBJ2-5; 10 bases map to TRBD1. The CDR3 contains 17 residues. CDR1 and CDR2 (germline): SGDLS, YYNGEE. J lost 5 bases, V lost 0 bases, and 10 bases had no gene match. The CDR3 DNA is TGTGCCAGCAGCGTAGCTTACGGGACAGGGGTACAGGAGACCCAGTACTTC. Its translation: CASSVAYGTGVQETQYF. The entire variable domain, with the rest obtained from reference TRBV9 and TRBJ2-5, is as follows: DSGVTQTPKHLITATGQRVTLRCSPRSGDLSVYWYQQSLDQGLQFLIQYYNGEERAKGNILERFSAQQFPDLHSELNLSSLELGDSALYFCASSVAYGTGVQETQYFGPGTRLLVL.

The V and J genes are TRBV5-1 and TRBJ2-3, with a weak D call TRBD1 (5 bases). V shed 7 bases and J shed 2 bases, with 11 bases lying between them. Germline V gives CDR1 SGHRS, CDR2 YFSETQ. The CDR3 has 13 residues. DNA of the CDR3: TGCGCCAGCGGTAGGGGAAACACAGATACGCAGTATTTT. It is translated as CASGRGNTDTQYF.

The V gene is TRBV10-3, the J gene TRBJ2-1, with 7 nucleotides matching TRBD2. The CDR3 spans 16 residues. Germline V gives CDR1 ENHRY, CDR2 SYGVKD. V trimming: 1 base; J trimming: 0 bases; junction bases outside the gene matches: 3. The CDR3 loop is CAISEYTSDSYNEQFF. CDR3 bases: TGTGCCATCAGTGAGTACACTAGCGACTCCTACAATGAGCAGTTCTTC.

In this sample, this clone turned up a few times. The same CDR3 can be traced to other DNA sequences in this sample. The chain employs TRBV14 and TRBJ2-7, with D unresolved. The CDR3 is 13 amino acids. The germline CDR1 and CDR2 sequences are SGHDN and FVKESK. The V end lost 1 base, the J end lost 2 bases, and 6 bases lay between the germline ends. CDR3 in amino acids: CASSQGHPYEQYF. The CDR3 DNA reads as TGTGCCAGCAGCCAAGGTCATCCCTACGAGCAGTACTTC.

The chain carries TRBV5-1 and TRBJ2-1; 9 nucleotides line up with TRBD2. Germline CDR1 and CDR2: SGHRS and YFSETQ. The V gene end was trimmed by 5 bases and the J gene end by 4 bases; junction bases not matched to a gene: 4. The CDR3 is 14 residues long. The CDR3 spells CASRATSGYNEQFF. In DNA form, the CDR3 reads TGCGCCAGCAGAGCTACTAGCGGGTACAATGAGCAGTTCTTC.